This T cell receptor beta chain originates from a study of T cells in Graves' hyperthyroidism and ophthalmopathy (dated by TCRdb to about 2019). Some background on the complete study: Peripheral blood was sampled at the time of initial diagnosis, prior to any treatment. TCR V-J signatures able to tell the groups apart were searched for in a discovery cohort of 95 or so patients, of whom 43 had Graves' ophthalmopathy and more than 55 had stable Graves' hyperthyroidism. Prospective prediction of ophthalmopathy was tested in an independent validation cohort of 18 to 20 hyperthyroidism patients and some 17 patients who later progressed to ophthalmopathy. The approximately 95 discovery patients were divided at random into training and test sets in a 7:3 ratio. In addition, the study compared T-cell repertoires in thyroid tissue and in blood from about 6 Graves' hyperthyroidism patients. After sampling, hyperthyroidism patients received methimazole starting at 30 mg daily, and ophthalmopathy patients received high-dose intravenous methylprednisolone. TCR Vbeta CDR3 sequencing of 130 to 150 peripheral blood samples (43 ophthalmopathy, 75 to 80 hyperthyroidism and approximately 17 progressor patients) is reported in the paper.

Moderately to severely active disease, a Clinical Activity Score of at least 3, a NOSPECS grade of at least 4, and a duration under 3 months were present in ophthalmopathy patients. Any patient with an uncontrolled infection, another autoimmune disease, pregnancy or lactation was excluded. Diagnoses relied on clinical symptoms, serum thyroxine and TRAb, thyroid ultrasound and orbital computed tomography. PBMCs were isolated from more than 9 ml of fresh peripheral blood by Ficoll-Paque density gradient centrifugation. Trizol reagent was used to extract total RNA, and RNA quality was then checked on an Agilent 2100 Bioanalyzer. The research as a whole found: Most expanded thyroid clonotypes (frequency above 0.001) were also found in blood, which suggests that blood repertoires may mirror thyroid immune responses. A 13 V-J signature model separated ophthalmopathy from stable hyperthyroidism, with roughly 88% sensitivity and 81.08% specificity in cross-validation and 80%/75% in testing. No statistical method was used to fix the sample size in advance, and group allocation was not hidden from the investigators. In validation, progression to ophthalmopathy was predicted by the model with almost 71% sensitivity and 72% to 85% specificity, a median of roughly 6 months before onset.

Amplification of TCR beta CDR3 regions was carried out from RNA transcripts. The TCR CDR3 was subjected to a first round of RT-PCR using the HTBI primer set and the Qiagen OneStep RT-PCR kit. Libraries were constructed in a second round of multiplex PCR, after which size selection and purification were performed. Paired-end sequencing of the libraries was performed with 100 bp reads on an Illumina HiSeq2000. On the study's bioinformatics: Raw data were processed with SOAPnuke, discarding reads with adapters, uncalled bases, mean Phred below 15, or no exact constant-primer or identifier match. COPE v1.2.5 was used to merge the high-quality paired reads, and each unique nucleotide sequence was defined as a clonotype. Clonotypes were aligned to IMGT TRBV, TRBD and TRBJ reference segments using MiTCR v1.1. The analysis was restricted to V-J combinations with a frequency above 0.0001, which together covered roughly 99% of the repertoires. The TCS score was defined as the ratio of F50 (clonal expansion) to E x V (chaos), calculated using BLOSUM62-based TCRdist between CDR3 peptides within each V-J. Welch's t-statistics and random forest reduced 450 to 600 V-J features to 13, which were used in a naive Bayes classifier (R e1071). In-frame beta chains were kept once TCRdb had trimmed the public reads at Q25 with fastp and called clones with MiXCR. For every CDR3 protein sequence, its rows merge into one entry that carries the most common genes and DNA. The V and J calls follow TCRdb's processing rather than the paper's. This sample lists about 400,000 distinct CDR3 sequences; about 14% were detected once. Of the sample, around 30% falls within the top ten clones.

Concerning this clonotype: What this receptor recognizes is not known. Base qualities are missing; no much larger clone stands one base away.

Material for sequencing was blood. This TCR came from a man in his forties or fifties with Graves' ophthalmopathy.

In nucleotides, the sequence is TGTGCCAGCAGTCCCCGGACAGGGTTTACCTGTGGCTACACCTTC. Translated, this gives CASSPRTGFTCGYTF. The chain is assembled from TRBV27 and TRBJ1-2, with 8 bases in between that match TRBD1. V loses 5 bases at its end and J loses 7 bases; junction bases beyond the gene matches: 12. The CDR3 sequence holds 15 residues, the cysteine and phenylalanine included. The only DNA kept is the CDR3, 45 bases in frame from the first base. The CDR1 and CDR2 encoded by the germline V gene (reference sequence) are MNHEY and SMNVEV.